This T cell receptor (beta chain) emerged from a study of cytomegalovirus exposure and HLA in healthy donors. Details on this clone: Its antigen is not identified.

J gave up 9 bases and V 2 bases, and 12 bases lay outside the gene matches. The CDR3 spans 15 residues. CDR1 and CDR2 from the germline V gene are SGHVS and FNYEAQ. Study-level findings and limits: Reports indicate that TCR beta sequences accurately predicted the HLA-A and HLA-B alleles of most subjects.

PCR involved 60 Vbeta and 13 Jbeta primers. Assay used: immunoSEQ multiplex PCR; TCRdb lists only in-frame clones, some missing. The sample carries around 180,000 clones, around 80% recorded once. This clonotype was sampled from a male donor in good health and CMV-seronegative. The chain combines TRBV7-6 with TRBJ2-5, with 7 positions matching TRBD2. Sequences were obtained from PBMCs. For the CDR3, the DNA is TGTGCCAGCAGCTTAACGCAGCTGGGGGGGATAGCCCAGTACTTC. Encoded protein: CASSLTQLGGIAQYF.